This T cell receptor (beta chain) was obtained from a study of CD8+ T cells in alopecia areata. cDNA prepared by RNA extraction and subsequent reverse transcription served as the template for sequencing. The method was immunoSEQ multiplex PCR; TCRdb's version includes in-frame clones alone and lacks a portion of them. The repertoire consists of about 150,000 clones, with 40% to 50% occurring once and the leading ten covering 6.5% to 7.5%. Germline CDR1 is MNHNY and CDR2 is SVGAGI (reference sequence). V gave up 6 bases and J gave up 3 bases, with 2 bases separating them. The CDR3 loop spans 10 amino acids.

The rearrangement joins TRBV6-6 to TRBJ1-1; D is unresolved. The receptor was isolated from a human donor with alopecia areata. Material for sequencing was CD4+ T cells sorted from blood. CDR3 sequence reads: CASSYTEAFF. The CDR3 nucleotides are TGTGCCAGCAGCTACACTGAAGCTTTCTTT.